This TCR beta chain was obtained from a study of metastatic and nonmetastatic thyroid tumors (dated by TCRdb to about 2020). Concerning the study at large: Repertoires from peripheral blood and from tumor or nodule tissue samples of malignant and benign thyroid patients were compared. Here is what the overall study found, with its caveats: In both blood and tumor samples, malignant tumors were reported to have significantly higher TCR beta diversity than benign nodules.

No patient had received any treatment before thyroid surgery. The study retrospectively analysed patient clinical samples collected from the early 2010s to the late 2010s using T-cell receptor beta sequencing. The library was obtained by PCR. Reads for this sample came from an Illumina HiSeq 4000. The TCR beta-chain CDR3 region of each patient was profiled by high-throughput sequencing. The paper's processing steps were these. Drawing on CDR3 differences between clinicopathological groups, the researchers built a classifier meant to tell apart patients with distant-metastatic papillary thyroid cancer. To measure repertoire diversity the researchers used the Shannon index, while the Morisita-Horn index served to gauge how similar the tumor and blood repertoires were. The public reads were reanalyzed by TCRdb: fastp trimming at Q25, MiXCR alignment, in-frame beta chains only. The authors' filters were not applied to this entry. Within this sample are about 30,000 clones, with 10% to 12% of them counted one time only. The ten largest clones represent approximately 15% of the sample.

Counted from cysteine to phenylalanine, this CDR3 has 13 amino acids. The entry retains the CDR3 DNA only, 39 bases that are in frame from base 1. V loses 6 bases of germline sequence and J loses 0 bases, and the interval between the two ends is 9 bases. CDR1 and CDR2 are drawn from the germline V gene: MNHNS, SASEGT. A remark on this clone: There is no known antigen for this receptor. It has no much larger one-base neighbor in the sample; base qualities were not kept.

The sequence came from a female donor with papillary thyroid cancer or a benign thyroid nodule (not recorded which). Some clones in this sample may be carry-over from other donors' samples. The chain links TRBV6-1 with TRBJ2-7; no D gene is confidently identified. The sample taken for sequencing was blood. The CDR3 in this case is CASSSTDSYEQYF. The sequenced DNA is TGTGCCAGCAGCTCTACAGACTCCTACGAGCAGTACTTC.